The entry that follows covers one T cell receptor beta chain sequence. Its binding antigen is unknown. The input lacks base qualities; no much larger clone sits a single base away. Library method: the immunoSEQ multiplex PCR assay. For the multiplex PCR, a mixture combining 60 forward primers for TCR Vbeta segments and 13 reverse primers for TCR Jbeta segments was used. The CDR3 region of rearranged TCR beta genes was amplified from genomic DNA by a multiplex PCR assay. The Illumina HiSeq System was used to sequence the amplified TCR beta libraries as 87-base-pair reads. Per the source publication's procedure: A later analysis tallied tens of millions of unique TCR beta chains across the 640 or so repertoires, and some 12 million of those chains were shared by two or more donors. A nearest-neighbor algorithm error-corrected the raw reads and collapsed the reads into unique sequences, merging closely related sequences to remove PCR and sequencing errors. V, D and J gene segments were assigned by aligning CDR3 sequences to IMGT reference sequences. For a sequence to be retained, at least a six-nucleotide match to both a V gene segment and a J gene segment was required. A rearrangement was called productive if the CDR3 had no stop codons and remained in frame with V and J, and every other rearrangement was called non-productive. Following IMGT convention, CDR3 was defined as the stretch from the second conserved V-encoded cysteine up to the conserved J-encoded phenylalanine. In an earlier analysis of just under 600 of the donors, sequences lacking an unambiguous match to a single V gene segment were excluded. In an earlier analysis of more than 500 of the donors, a V segment was called functional when productive rearrangements were above 56.7%, and segregating when the standard deviation between donors exceeded 5%. To diagnose cytomegalovirus status from the catalog of TCR beta chain sequences, a statistical classification framework was built. A later analysis assigned V and J genes by comparing TCR nucleotide sequences with IMGT/GENE-DB human TR gene sequences. The TCRdist pipeline was used in a later analysis to assign CDR3 sequences and most-parsimonious VDJ recombination scenarios. A later analysis defined each TCR beta chain by its CDR3 amino acid sequence plus V-gene family, and excluded reads lacking a unique V-gene family. A later analysis removed 500 to 600 highly shared, low-generation-probability nucleotide sequences to deal with suspected cross-contamination and a sequencing artifact. For each public chain, a later analysis derived a clonal expansion index from normalized ranks of inferred template counts within each repertoire. A later analysis computed generation probabilities with a VDJ recombination model fitted to out-of-frame rearrangements, and checked the results against IGoR. In a later analysis, hypergeometric tests were used to score TCR-TCR, TCR-HLA and TCR-CMV co-occurrence, with a repertoire-size bias correction applied to TCR pairs. To estimate false discovery rates, a later analysis permuted the HLA or CMV assignments 20 times. In a later analysis, co-occurring TCRs were grouped using DBSCAN, with TCRdist sequence similarity added in when clustering inside HLA-allele-positive subsets. Repertoires with fewer than 30,000 or more than 120,000 public chains were left out of co-occurrence clustering, as were five repertoires with anomalous nucleotide sharing. What TCRdb holds here is the immuneACCESS table cut down to in-frame rearrangements. Part of the clones is not present; checked against another copy, under half of the missing clones reflect an unresolved V gene, and the others are unexplained. The D gene and trimming were derived from the DNA, and the V and J assignments and clone size from that table. Present in this sample are around 100,000 clones, roughly 70% of which were seen just once. Roughly 10% of the sample is taken by the ten largest.

The cohort consisted of approximately 670 healthy bone marrow donors. At the time of sampling, all cohort members were nominally healthy, though unrecorded immune exposures were likely present. The donor was CMV seropositive and was included in the group of 270 or so seropositive cohort members. Each donor provided a peripheral blood sample, and peripheral blood mononuclear cells were used for TCR beta sequencing. Genomic DNA was extracted from the blood cell samples with the Qiagen DNeasy Blood Extraction Kit. The sample originates from a study of cytomegalovirus exposure and HLA in healthy donors (dated by TCRdb to the late 2010s). About the study as a whole: An earlier analysis of around 600 of the donors reported 276 Gb of sequence data and about 100 million unique TCR beta sequences from 190 million or so T cells. Approximately 310 gigabases of sequencing data and 70 million to 95 million unique TCR sequences made up an early release that covered roughly 670 HLA-typed donors. Of the 350 to 450 genotyped donors, about 80% fell in the genetic ancestry cluster associated with self-reported Caucasian donors. The aim of the study was to test whether cataloging public T cell receptors could identify signatures of past pathogen exposure. The study profiled the T cell repertoires of under 700 subjects by immunosequencing and related them to cytomegalovirus serostatus. Besides the first cohort of 666 subjects, a separate validation cohort made up of 120 different subjects was used. High-throughput TCR immunosequencing, statistical association of individual TCRs with disease status, and machine learning were combined to predict cytomegalovirus infection status. In a later analysis, previously published TCR beta repertoires from 666 donors were re-analyzed and high-resolution HLA genotyping was added so that TCR occurrence patterns could be studied. Rather than drawing on any new phenotypic data, the later analysis identified candidate immune exposures from TCR beta sequences and the way those sequences occurred across donors. In an earlier analysis of roughly 580 of the donors, high-throughput TCR beta sequencing was used to judge whether each TCR beta V gene segment behaved as functional or pseudogenic. Donor age, sex, ethnicity and CMV serostatus were collected together with the repertoire data. A later genetic analysis took genome-wide SNP genotypes for about 55% of the roughly 700 donors and used that subset as a discovery cohort. All discovery cohort repertoires had been generated on a single sequencing platform. Both class I and class II loci were covered by HLA typing, at four-digit resolution. The number of donors typed differed by locus, with roughly 629-640 for A, B, C, DRB1 and DQB1, more than 500 for DQA1, over 600 for DPA1, and some 450 for DPB1. Because of strong linkage in the cohort, a handful of DR-DQ haplotypes were treated as single units for association and clustering. On average, over 200,000 unique TCR beta nucleotide sequences were sequenced per donor among about 400 genotyped donors of the cohort, with roughly 20% of those sequences being non-productive. The full study reports these points: In a later analysis, HLA-associated TCR beta chains were found to be more clonally expanded and to have lower generation probabilities than equally common non-associated chains. Most TCR sequences were seen in very few donors, while some public TCRs were found in many individuals. The authors suggested that the approach could potentially be generalized to other disease states and immunological phenotypes. The classifier was reported to diagnose cytomegalovirus status with high specificity and sensitivity in both the original cohort and the validation cohort. Only TCR beta chains were sequenced in this cohort, and the absence of alpha or paired-chain data limited detectable features. Some IMGT-functional V segments, including TRBV6-2 and TRBV6-3, could not be told apart with the 87-base-pair reads, so those segments were excluded. Because counts were too low, more than 15 rarely observed V segments, including chromosome 9 orphons, were excluded from the earlier analysis of around 640 of the donors. The study listed 150 to 200 TCR beta chains as associated with cytomegalovirus. Presence/absence analyses assumed roughly uniform sequencing depth across donors, an assumption that may not hold. Linkage disequilibrium might explain the correlated functional status among segregating V segments, but an unknown experimental factor could not be excluded. According to a later analysis, most CMV-associated TCR beta chains appeared to be HLA-restricted, and the HLA associations seemed to be driven largely by CMV exposure. Specific HLA alleles were associated with 15,000 to 20,000 TCR beta sequences at a false discovery rate of 0.05 in a later analysis. A further reported finding was that TCR beta sequences accurately predicted the HLA-A and HLA-B alleles for most subjects in the first cohort. In an earlier analysis of over 550 of the donors, most TCR beta V segments were observed in productive rearrangements about 87% or about 30% of the time, broadly matching IMGT annotations. For the cohort, immune exposure information was limited to CMV serostatus. HLA typing was unavailable for some donors at each locus, so association tests used only the typed subset. A cluster of highly shared sequence variants was judged likely to be a technical artifact of the sequencing pipeline. According to a later analysis, TCR association rates differed among HLA loci, with DRB1 alleles showing the most associated TCRs and HLA-C alleles showing the fewest. Assigning TCR associations to individual alleles was difficult when HLA alleles, especially DR and DQ, strongly co-occurred. A later analysis reported that several top co-occurrence clusters appeared linked to parvovirus B19, influenza, CMV and Epstein-Barr virus. In vitro tests confirmed that a few of the cytomegalovirus-associated TCR beta chains recognize cytomegalovirus antigens. An association between a missense DCLRE1C variant and V-gene and J-gene trimming of TCR beta chains was found in a later genetic analysis and replicated in an independent cohort. In a later genetic analysis, fewer N-insertions in productive TCRs were reported among donors in an Asian-associated ancestry cluster than the roughly 640-donor mean.

There are 16 amino acids in the CDR3, from cysteine to phenylalanine inclusive. Just CDR3 DNA is preserved here, 48 bases in frame from base 1. V trim: 3 bases; J trim: 11 bases; unmatched bases: 19. Sequences SGDLS (CDR1) and YYNGEE (CDR2) are obtained from the germline V gene. The rearrangement joined TRBV9 to TRBJ1-1; the central 7 bases match TRBD1. Source material: PBMCs. This TCR was recovered from a man aged 30 to 45 in good health and CMV-seropositive. The DNA reads as follows: TGTGCCAGCAGCGCAGTCTCCGACACCAGGGGGGCAGGTGCTTTCTTT. This gives the protein CASSAVSDTRGAGAFF.